Following are 2 T cell receptor beta chains from one sample sequenced in a study of molecular identifiers for immune sequencing clone quantification. One entry per CDR3 protein, called by TCRdb with MiXCR from the PCR reads. The sample lists about 320,000 distinct CDR3 sequences; around a fifth were seen once. What was sequenced was naive CD8+ T cells from blood, with Jurkat cell RNA spiked in. The subset: FACS-sorted CD8+CD4-CCR7+CD45RA+ naive T cells. The receptors derive from a human donor in good health. Some libraries in this study had Jurkat cell RNA spiked in.

This clonotype has ten or more counts. V is TRBV28 and J is TRBJ2-5; 8 nucleotides match TRBD1. Germline V gene sequence: CDR1 MDHEN, CDR2 SYDVKM. The CDR3 spans 17 residues. V gave up 5 bases and J gave up 4 bases; unmatched junction bases: 15. CDR3: CASSLVSLQGALETQYF. The CDR3, as DNA: TGTGCCAGCAGTCTTGTATCGTTGCAGGGGGCTTTAGAGACCCAGTACTTC.

On this clonotype: A read error may explain this, as a much larger clone is one base away. The rearrangement uses TRBV27 and TRBJ1-4; D not resolved. CDR3 length: 15 residues. Per germline, CDR1 MNHEY and CDR2 SMNVEV (reference sequence). The CDR3 sequence: CASRNRTSPNEKLSF. The DNA of the CDR3 is TGTGCCAGCAGGAACCGAACTTCCCCTAATGAAAAACTGTCTTTT.